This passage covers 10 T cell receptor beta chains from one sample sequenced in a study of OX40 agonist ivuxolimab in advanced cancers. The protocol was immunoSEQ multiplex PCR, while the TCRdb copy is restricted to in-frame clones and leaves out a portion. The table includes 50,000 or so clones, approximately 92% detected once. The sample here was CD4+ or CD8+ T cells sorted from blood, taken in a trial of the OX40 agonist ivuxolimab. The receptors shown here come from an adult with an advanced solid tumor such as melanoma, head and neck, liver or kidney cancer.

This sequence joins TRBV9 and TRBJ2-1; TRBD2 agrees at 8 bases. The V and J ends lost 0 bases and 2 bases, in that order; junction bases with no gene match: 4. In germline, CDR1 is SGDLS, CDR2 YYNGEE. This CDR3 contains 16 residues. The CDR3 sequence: CASSVGSAGAYNEQFF. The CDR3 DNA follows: TGTGCCAGCAGCGTAGGATCAGCGGGAGCCTACAATGAGCAGTTCTTC.

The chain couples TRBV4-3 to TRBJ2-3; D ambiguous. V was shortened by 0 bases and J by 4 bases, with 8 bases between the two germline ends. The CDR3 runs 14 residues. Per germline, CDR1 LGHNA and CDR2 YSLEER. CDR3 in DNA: TGCGCCAGCAGCCAAGATAAGAGTTCAGATACGCAGTATTTT. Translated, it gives CASSQDKSSDTQYF.

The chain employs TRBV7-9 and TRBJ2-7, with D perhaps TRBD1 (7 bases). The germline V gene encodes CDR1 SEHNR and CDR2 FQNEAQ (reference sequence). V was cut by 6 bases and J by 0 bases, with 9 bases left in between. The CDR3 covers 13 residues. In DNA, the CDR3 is TGTGCCAGCAGGCGGGACAGCTCCTACGAGCAGTACTTC. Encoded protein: CASRRDSSYEQYF.

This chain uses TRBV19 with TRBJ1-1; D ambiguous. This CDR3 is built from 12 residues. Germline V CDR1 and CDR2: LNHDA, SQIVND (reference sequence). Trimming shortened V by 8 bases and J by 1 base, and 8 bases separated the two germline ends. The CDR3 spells CASGPGNTEAFF. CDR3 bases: TGTGCCAGTGGCCCCGGGAACACTGAAGCTTTCTTT.

The CDR3 coding sequence is TGTGCCAGCAGCGTAGACGGGGGGACGGCGCGAGGCTACACCTTC. Encoded protein: CASSVDGGTARGYTF. The chain is built from TRBV9 and TRBJ1-2; possible D gene TRBD1, 5 bases. CDR3 length: 15 residues. CDR1 and CDR2 from the germline V gene are SGDLS and YYNGEE. V was clipped by 0 bases and J by 8 bases, with 17 bases between them.

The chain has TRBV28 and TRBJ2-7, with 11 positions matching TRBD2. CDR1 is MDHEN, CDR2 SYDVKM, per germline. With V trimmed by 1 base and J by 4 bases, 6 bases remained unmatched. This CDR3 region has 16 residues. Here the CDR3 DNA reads TGTGCCAGCAGTTTATCTAGCGGGAGGCCTTTTTACGAGCAGTACTTC. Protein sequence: CASSLSSGRPFYEQYF.

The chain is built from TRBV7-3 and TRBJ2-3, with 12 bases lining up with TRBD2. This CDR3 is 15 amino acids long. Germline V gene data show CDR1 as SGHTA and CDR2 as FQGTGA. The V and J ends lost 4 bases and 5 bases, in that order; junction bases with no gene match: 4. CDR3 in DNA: TGTGCCAGCAGCTCGACTAGCGGGAGTGGAGATACGCAGTATTTT. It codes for CASSSTSGSGDTQYF.

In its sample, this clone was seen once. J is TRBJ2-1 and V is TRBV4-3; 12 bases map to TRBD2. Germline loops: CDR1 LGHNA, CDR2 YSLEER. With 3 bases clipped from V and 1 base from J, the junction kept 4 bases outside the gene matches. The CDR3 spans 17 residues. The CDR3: CASSHGTSGPSYNEQFF. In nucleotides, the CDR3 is TGCGCCAGCAGCCACGGGACTAGCGGGCCGTCCTACAATGAGCAGTTCTTC.

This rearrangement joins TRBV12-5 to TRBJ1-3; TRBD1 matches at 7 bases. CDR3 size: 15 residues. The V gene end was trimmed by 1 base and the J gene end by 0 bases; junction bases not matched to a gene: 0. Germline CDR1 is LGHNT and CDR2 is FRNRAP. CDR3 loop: CASGLGDSSGNTIYF. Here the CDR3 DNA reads TGTGCTAGTGGTTTGGGGGACAGCTCTGGAAACACCATATATTTT.

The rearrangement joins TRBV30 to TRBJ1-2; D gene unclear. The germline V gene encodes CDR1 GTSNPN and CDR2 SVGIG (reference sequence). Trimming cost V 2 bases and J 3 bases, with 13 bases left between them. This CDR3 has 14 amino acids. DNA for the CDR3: TGTGCCTGGAGTAGGAAAGGCCTTGACTATGGCTACACCTTC. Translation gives CAWSRKGLDYGYTF. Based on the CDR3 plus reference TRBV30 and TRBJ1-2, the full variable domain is SQTIHQWPATLVQPVGSPLSLECTVEGTSNPNLYWYRQAAGRGLQLLFYSVGIGQISSEVPQNLSASRPQDRQFILSSKKLLLSDSGFYLCAWSRKGLDYGYTFGSGTRLTVV.